The entry that follows covers one T cell receptor (beta chain) sequence. This clonotype has at least ten counts. The specificity of this receptor is unknown. Per-base quality was not reported, and no clone a single base away is much larger than it. Stable Graves' hyperthyroidism was defined as no progression to ophthalmopathy during 18 months of follow-up. Hyperthyroidism patients were aged 18 to 65 years and newly diagnosed, with disease duration of less than 2 months. The study excluded patients with uncontrolled infections, other autoimmune diseases, pregnancy or lactation. Diagnoses relied on clinical symptoms, serum thyroxine and TRAb, thyroid ultrasound and orbital computed tomography. PBMCs were separated from 8 to 10 ml of fresh peripheral blood using Ficoll-Paque density gradient centrifugation. Total RNA was extracted with Trizol reagent, and quality was checked on an Agilent 2100 Bioanalyzer.

The data were taken from a study of T cells in Graves' hyperthyroidism and ophthalmopathy (dated by TCRdb to between 2017 and 2020). Context from the whole study: Peripheral blood samples were taken at the time of initial diagnosis, prior to any treatment. A discovery cohort of roughly 100 patients, 43 with Graves' ophthalmopathy and fewer than 65 with stable Graves' hyperthyroidism, was used to find distinguishing TCR V-J signatures. An independent validation cohort of under 20 hyperthyroidism patients and about 16 patients who later progressed to ophthalmopathy tested prospective prediction of ophthalmopathy. The 95 to 100 discovery patients were randomly divided into training and test sets at a 7:3 ratio. Thyroid tissue and blood T-cell repertoires from about six Graves' hyperthyroidism patients were also compared in the study. Following sampling, methimazole starting at 30 mg daily was given to hyperthyroidism patients, and high-dose intravenous methylprednisolone was given to ophthalmopathy patients. TCR Vbeta CDR3 sequencing of roughly 140 peripheral blood samples (more than 40 ophthalmopathy, some 75 hyperthyroidism and roughly 17 progressor patients) is reported in the paper.

Amplification of TCR beta CDR3 regions was carried out from RNA transcripts. The TCR CDR3 was subjected to a first round of RT-PCR using the HTBI primer set and the Qiagen OneStep RT-PCR kit. A second multiplex PCR round built the libraries, followed by size selection and purification. Libraries were sequenced paired-end with 100 bp reads on an Illumina HiSeq2000. The authors' pipeline ran thus. SOAPnuke was used to process the raw data, throwing out any read that contained adapters or uncalled bases, had a mean Phred below 15, or lacked an exact constant-primer or identifier match. COPE v1.2.5 was used to merge high-quality paired reads, and clonotypes were defined as unique nucleotide sequences. MiTCR v1.1 was used to align clonotypes to the IMGT TRBV, TRBD and TRBJ reference segments. Analysis was restricted to V-J combinations with a frequency above 0.0001, which covered roughly 99% of repertoires. The TCS score was defined as the ratio of F50 (clonal expansion) to E x V (chaos), calculated using BLOSUM62-based TCRdist between CDR3 peptides within each V-J. Welch's t-statistics and random forest reduced around 510 V-J features to 10 to 15, which were used in a naive Bayes classifier (R e1071). The similarity between thyroid and blood repertoires was quantified using the Morisita-Horn index. TCRdb ran its own pipeline on the public reads, namely fastp trimming at Q25 and MiXCR clone calling, and kept in-frame beta chains. Identical CDR3 proteins give one entry, which carries the most common genes and DNA. In this record, the V and J calls reflect TCRdb's handling and not the investigators' own analysis. The sample table lists hundreds of thousands of distinct CDR3 sequences, 35% of them with a count of one. The ten largest clones capture roughly 31% of the sample.

Overall results and qualifications from the work: In validation, the model predicted progression to ophthalmopathy with roughly 70% sensitivity and about 72% specificity, a median of 6.5 months before onset. Ophthalmopathy was separated from stable hyperthyroidism by a 13 V-J signature model, with 85% to 90% sensitivity and about 81% specificity obtained in cross-validation and 80%/75% obtained in testing. No statistical method was used to set the sample size in advance, and investigators knew the group allocation. Most expanded thyroid clonotypes (frequency above 0.001) were also found in blood, which suggests that blood repertoires may mirror thyroid immune responses.

This TCR was sampled from a woman between 40 and 55 years old with Graves' hyperthyroidism. Sequencing input: blood.

The bases read TGTGCCAGCAGCTTAGTCGCAGGGGGAAACTATGGCTACACCTTC. This translates into CASSLVAGGNYGYTF. Recombination joined TRBV7-9 with TRBJ1-2; 7 middle bases align to TRBD1. Counted from cysteine to phenylalanine, this CDR3 has 15 amino acids. Only CDR3 DNA is held: 45 bases, read in frame from base 1. For this chain, trimming is 1 base at the V end and 2 bases at the J end, and the number of junction bases without a gene match is 4. CDR1 SEHNR and CDR2 FQNEAQ were looked up in the germline V gene (reference sequence).